This T cell receptor beta chain is from a study of cytomegalovirus exposure and HLA in healthy donors. General observations from the study: Three CMV-associated chains proved CMV antigen-specific in vitro. Analysis was carried out at a later point, and it linked a missense DCLRE1C variant to TCR beta V- and J-gene trimming.

PCR amplification relied on 60 Vbeta primers (plus 13 Jbeta primers). The table came from immunoSEQ multiplex PCR; TCRdb's copy has only in-frame clones and leaves some out. The sample lists 130,000 to 150,000 clones; about 80% were seen once. There are 14 residues in the CDR3. In germline, CDR1 is SGHRS, CDR2 YFSETQ. Details on this clone: Its antigen remains unidentified. Compared with germline, one end of the junction differs, possibly owing to a read error.

The material sequenced was PBMCs. This chain joins TRBV5-1 and TRBJ1-2, with D perhaps TRBD1 (5 bases). The receptor was derived from a male donor in good health and CMV-seronegative. CDR3 loop: CAGSLVGGDYGYTF. CDR3 nucleotides: TGCGCCGGCAGCTTGGTGGGGGGTGACTATGGCTACACCTTC.